The next 17 T cell receptor beta chains were all read from a single sample in a study of cytomegalovirus exposure and HLA in healthy donors. Primers: 60 Vbeta forward and 13 Jbeta reverse. The repertoire was sequenced with immunoSEQ multiplex PCR; TCRdb's copy has only in-frame clones and lacks some. The sample lists 140,000 to 150,000 clones; around 75% were seen once. The specimen was PBMCs. These receptors all come from a man aged 30 to 45 in good health and CMV-seronegative.

This clone has a single count. The rearrangement joins TRBV2 to TRBJ2-1; 7 positions match TRBD2. V was clipped by 2 bases and J by 6 bases; unmatched bases: 4. This CDR3 has 14 amino acids. CDR1 and CDR2 (germline): SNHLY, FYNNEI. The CDR3 DNA sequence: TGTGCCAGCAGTGAAACGGTAGCGGGCAATGAGCAGTTCTTC. This gives the protein CASSETVAGNEQFF.

The gene calls are TRBV4-1 and TRBJ2-2, with unresolved D. V shed 4 bases and J shed 1 base, with 13 bases lying between them. Per the germline V gene, CDR1 is MGHRA and CDR2 is YSYEKL. The CDR3 is 16 residues long. CDR3 DNA: TGCGCCAGCAGCCCCCGACTCACCGGGAACACCGGGGAGCTGTTTTTT. This encodes CASSPRLTGNTGELFF.

The chain links TRBV6-5 to TRBJ1-5; no firm D call. Germline V gene lookup returns CDR1 MNHEY and CDR2 SVGAGI. V lost 7 bases to trimming and J lost 7 bases, with 20 bases between them. The CDR3 extends over 15 amino acids. In DNA, the CDR3 is TGTGCCAGCAATAACGGAAAGAGGAGAGAGCAGCCCCAGCATTTT. Encoded protein: CASNNGKRREQPQHF.

In nucleotides, the CDR3 is TGTGCCAGCAGTTACCCGGGGAGAAACCGTTACGAGCAGTACTTC. This codes for CASSYPGRNRYEQYF. V usage is TRBV6-6 and J usage is TRBJ2-7, with TRBD2 as a possible D gene (5 bases). The CDR3 covers 15 residues. The V gene's germline CDR1 is MNHNY and CDR2 SVGAGI (reference sequence). V was pared by 2 bases and J by 4 bases, with 15 bases between.

V usage is TRBV6-5 and J usage is TRBJ2-1; a possible D gene is TRBD1 (6 bases). V was trimmed by 4 bases and J by 9 bases, leaving 13 bases between them. The CDR3 contains 13 residues. The germline V gene encodes CDR1 MNHEY and CDR2 SVGAGI. For the CDR3, the DNA is TGTGCCAGCAGTTTATCAGGGGCGGGTGAGCAGTTCTTC. This sequence encodes CASSLSGAGEQFF.

This clone was seen only once. The chain couples TRBV5-1 to TRBJ2-6; D is perhaps TRBD1 (5 bases). The ends were cut back, 3 bases at V and 4 bases at J, with 8 bases in the middle. Per the germline V gene, CDR1 is SGHRS and CDR2 is YFSETQ. The CDR3 has 14 residues. The CDR3 here is CASSSGSGANVLTF. The CDR3 nucleotides read TGCGCCAGCAGCTCAGGGTCCGGGGCCAACGTCCTGACTTTC.

The chain couples TRBV25-1 to TRBJ2-3; 9 bases match TRBD1. The CDR3 covers 15 residues. J gave up 0 bases and V 4 bases, and 2 bases lay outside the gene matches. Per the germline V gene, CDR1 is MGHDK and CDR2 is SYGVNS. The CDR3 region has the DNA TGTGCCAGCAGTGTGACAGGGGGTAGCACAGATACGCAGTATTTT. It is translated as CASSVTGGSTDTQYF.

The J gene is TRBJ2-1, the V gene TRBV15; D remains ambiguous. Germline values: CDR1 LNHNV, CDR2 YYDKDF (reference sequence). V lost 1 base and J 10 bases, leaving 8 bases between the germline ends. The CDR3 contains 12 residues. This CDR3 is CATSRVVTEQFF. The CDR3 nucleotides read TGTGCCACCAGCAGAGTAGTTACGGAGCAGTTCTTC. Complete variable domain (other parts from reference TRBV15 and TRBJ2-1): DAMVIQNPRYQVTQFGKPVTLSCSQTLNHNVMYWYQQKSSQAPKLLFHYYDKDFNNEADTPDNFQSRRPNTSFCFLDIRSPGLGDTAMYLCATSRVVTEQFFGPGTRLTVL.

V usage is TRBV5-1 and J usage is TRBJ1-4; 9 bases agree with TRBD1. The CDR3 is made up of 18 amino acids. Germline assignment: CDR1 SGHRS and CDR2 YFSETQ. V dropped 0 bases and J dropped 7; count of bases not matched to a gene: 13. The CDR3 loop is CASSLGSLAGTGTEKLFF. The CDR3 nucleotides read TGCGCCAGCAGCTTGGGTTCCCTTGCCGGGACAGGGACTGAAAAACTGTTTTTT. Drawing the rest from reference TRBV5-1 and TRBJ1-4, the complete variable domain is KAGVTQTPRYLIKTRGQQVTLSCSPISGHRSVSWYQQTPGQGLQFLFEYFSETQRNKGNFPGRFSGRQFSNSRSEMNVSTLELGDSALYLCASSLGSLAGTGTEKLFFGSGTQLSVL.

The V and J genes are TRBV25-1 and TRBJ1-4, with a tentative D call TRBD1 (5 bases). CDR3 size: 14 residues. With 2 bases removed from V and 5 bases from J, the gap between germline ends came to 9 bases. The germline V gene encodes CDR1 MGHDK and CDR2 SYGVNS. The CDR3 loop is CASSEPTENEKLFF. As DNA, the CDR3 is TGTGCCAGCAGTGAACCGACAGAGAATGAAAAACTGTTTTTT.

The V and J genes are TRBV5-1 and TRBJ2-7; the D is unclear. Trimming cost V 5 bases and J 1 base, with 7 bases left between them. The CDR3 covers 12 residues. CDR1 is SGHRS, CDR2 YFSETQ, per germline. In DNA form, the CDR3 reads TGCGCCAGCAGAACAGATTCCTACGAGCAGTACTTC. Its protein is CASRTDSYEQYF.

This clone came up once. The gene calls are TRBV7-2 and TRBJ2-3; TRBD1 matches at 9 bases. The CDR3 consists of 16 residues. V gave up 4 bases and J gave up 2 bases; unmatched junction bases: 7. The germline gives CDR1 SGHTA, CDR2 FQGNSA. CDR3 sequence (DNA): TGTGCCAGCAGCTCCGAGGGGGACAGGGTCACAGATACGCAGTATTTT. Protein sequence: CASSSEGDRVTDTQYF.

The rearrangement joins TRBV20-1 to TRBJ1-4; the match to TRBD1 covers 8 bases. Losses at the gene ends were 5 bases for V and 14 bases for J; bases not matched to a gene: 7. Germline lookup yields CDR1 DFQATT and CDR2 SNEGSKA (reference sequence). The CDR3 sequence is 11 residues long. The CDR3, as DNA: TGCAGTGCTGATTGGACAGGGAGGCTGTTTTTT. Its protein is CSADWTGRLFF.

This clone showed up just once. J is TRBJ1-2 and V is TRBV27, with 7 bases aligning to TRBD1. Germline CDR1 reads MNHEY; CDR2 reads SMNVEV (reference sequence). The length of the CDR3 is 14 residues. Unmatched junction bases numbered 10, after V lost 8 bases and J lost 4 bases. The CDR3 spells CASRIRRDSYGYTF. CDR3 nucleotides: TGTGCCAGCCGAATTCGCCGGGACAGCTATGGCTACACCTTC.

This chain uses TRBV28 with TRBJ1-2; 7 nucleotides align to TRBD1. The CDR3 has 15 amino acids. V lost 4 bases, J lost 4 bases, and 9 bases stayed unmatched. Germline CDR1 is MDHEN and CDR2 is SYDVKM. This CDR3 reads CASSSRQGGPYGYTF. The DNA for the CDR3 is TGTGCCAGCAGTTCCCGACAGGGAGGTCCCTATGGCTACACCTTC.

V is TRBV28 and J is TRBJ1-4; 10 bases align to TRBD1. This CDR3 region has 14 residues. J was trimmed by 8 bases and V by 3 bases; bases with no gene match: 3. Germline CDR1 is MDHEN and CDR2 is SYDVKM. Written as DNA, the CDR3 is TGTGCCAGCAGTTTGGGGACAGGGGCGGAAAAACTGTTTTTT. Translation: CASSLGTGAEKLFF.

There are a few counts of this clone. The chain combines TRBV11-3 with TRBJ1-1; D is uncertain. Germline V gives CDR1 SGHNT, CDR2 YENEEA. CDR3 size: 13 residues. V was clipped by 5 bases and J by 4 bases, with 11 bases between them. In nucleotides, the CDR3 is TGTGCCAGCAGCGTCTGGCGGGGCACTGAAGCTTTCTTT. Amino acids: CASSVWRGTEAFF. Full variable domain (rest looked up from reference TRBV11-3 and TRBJ1-1): EAGVVQSPRYKIIEKKQPVAFWCNPISGHNTLYWYLQNLGQGPELLIRYENEEAVDDSQLPKDRFSAERLKGVDSTLKIQPAELGDSAVYLCASSVWRGTEAFFGQGTRLTVV.